The clone carrying this TCR beta chain has at least ten counts. Its antigen remains unknown. Constant-segment primers and 5'RACE yielded cDNA libraries for TCR alpha and TCR beta, each carrying sample barcodes and UMIs. TCRdb recomputed calls from the 5' RACE reads with MiXCR, one row per CDR3 protein. The table lists around 300,000 distinct CDR3 sequences, around 8% of them singletons, with approximately 23% in the top ten. The data are from a study of T-cell memory formation after mild COVID-19. Background on the study: Largely donor-specific TCR clusters were found.

The CDR3 runs 16 residues. Study findings and constraints: The main location of contracting CD4+ clones was CM and EM, and that of contracting CD8+ clones was EMRA.

What was sequenced was PBMCs or a T cell subset sorted from them (not recorded which). V is TRBV21-1 and J is TRBJ2-2; the DNA was not used to check the table's D call, TRBD1. TRBV21-1 is termed a pseudogene. The TCR comes from a man in his late teens or twenties who had mild COVID-19 (a few samples of this study predate the infection). Cell type and time point are not known. CDR3 coding DNA: TGTGCCAGCAGCAAACAGCGGGGGCCGAACACCGGGGAGCTGTTTTTT. This encodes CASSKQRGPNTGELFF.